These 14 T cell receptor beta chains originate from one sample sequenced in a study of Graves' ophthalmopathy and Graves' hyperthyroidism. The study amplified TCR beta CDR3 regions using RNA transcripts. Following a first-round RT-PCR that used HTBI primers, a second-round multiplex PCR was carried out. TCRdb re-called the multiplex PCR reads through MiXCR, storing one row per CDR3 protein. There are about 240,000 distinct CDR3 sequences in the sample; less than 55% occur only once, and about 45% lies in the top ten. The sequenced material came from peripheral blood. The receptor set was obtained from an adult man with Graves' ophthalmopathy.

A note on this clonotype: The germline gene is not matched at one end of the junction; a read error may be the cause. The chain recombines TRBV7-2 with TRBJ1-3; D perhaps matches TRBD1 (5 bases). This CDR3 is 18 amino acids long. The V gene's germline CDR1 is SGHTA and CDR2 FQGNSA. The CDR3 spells CASSFRPGTADSGNTIYF. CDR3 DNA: TGCGCCAGCAGCTTCCGGCCAGGGACCGCGGACTCTGGAAACACCATATATTTT.

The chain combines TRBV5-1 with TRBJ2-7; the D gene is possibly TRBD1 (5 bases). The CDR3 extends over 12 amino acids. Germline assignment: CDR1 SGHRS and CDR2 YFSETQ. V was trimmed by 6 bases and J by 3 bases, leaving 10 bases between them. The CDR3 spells CASTSDSYEQYF. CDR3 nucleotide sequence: TGCGCCAGCACCTCCGACAGCTACGAGCAGTACTTC.

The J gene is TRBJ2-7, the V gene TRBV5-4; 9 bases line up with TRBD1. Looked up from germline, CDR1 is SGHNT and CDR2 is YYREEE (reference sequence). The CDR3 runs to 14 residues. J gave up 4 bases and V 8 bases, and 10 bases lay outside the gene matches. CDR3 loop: CASHSTGGRYEQYF. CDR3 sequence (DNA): TGTGCCAGTCACTCGACAGGGGGTAGGTACGAGCAGTACTTC.

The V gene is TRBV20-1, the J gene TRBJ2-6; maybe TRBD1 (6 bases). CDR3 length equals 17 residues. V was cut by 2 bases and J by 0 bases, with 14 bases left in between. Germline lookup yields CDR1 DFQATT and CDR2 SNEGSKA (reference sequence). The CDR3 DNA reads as TGCAGTGCTAGACGGGCAGGGGTGAGCTCTGGGGCCAACGTCCTGACTTTC. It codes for CSARRAGVSSGANVLTF.

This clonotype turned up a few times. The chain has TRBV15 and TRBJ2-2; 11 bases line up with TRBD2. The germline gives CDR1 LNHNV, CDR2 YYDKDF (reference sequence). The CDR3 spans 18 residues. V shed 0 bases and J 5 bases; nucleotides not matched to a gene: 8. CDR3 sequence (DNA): TGTGCCACCAGCAGAGATTGGGTCCGGACTAGCGGGACCGGGGAGCTGTTTTTT. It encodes CATSRDWVRTSGTGELFF.

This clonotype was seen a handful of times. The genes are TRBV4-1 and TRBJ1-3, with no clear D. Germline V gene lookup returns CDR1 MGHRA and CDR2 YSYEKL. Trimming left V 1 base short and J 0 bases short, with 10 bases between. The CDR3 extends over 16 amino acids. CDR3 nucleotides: TGCGCCAGCAGCCAAGGGCAACCTTCCTCTGGAAACACCATATATTTT. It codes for CASSQGQPSSGNTIYF.

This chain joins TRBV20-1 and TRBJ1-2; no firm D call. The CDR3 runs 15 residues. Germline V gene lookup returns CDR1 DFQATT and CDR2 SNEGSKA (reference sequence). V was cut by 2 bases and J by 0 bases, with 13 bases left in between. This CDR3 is CSARLTELANYGYTF. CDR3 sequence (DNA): TGCAGTGCTAGACTTACAGAATTAGCTAACTATGGCTACACCTTC.

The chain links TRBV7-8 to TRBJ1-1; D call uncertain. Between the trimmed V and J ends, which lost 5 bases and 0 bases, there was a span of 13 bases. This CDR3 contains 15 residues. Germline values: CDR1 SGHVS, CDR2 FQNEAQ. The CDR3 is CASSGGNLMNTEAFF. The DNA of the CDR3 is TGTGCCAGCAGCGGCGGGAACCTCATGAACACTGAAGCTTTCTTT.

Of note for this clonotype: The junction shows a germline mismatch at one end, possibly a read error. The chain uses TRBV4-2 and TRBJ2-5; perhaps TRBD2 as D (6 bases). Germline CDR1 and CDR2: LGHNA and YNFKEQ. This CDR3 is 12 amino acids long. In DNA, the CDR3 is TGTGCCAGCAGCCCTGACTTGGGACTTAAATTGTTC. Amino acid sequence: CASSPDLGLKLF.

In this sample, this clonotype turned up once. The CDR3 coding sequence is TGTGCCAGCAGCACAGTGGTCGGGGGGCGCGGTGGCTACACCTTC. It is translated as CASSTVVGGRGGYTF. The V call is TRBV7-9, the J call TRBJ1-2; a possible D gene is TRBD1 (6 bases). In germline, CDR1 is SEHNR, CDR2 FQNEAQ (reference sequence). Between the trimmed V and J ends, which lost 5 bases and 7 bases, there was a span of 20 bases. This CDR3 spans 15 amino acids.

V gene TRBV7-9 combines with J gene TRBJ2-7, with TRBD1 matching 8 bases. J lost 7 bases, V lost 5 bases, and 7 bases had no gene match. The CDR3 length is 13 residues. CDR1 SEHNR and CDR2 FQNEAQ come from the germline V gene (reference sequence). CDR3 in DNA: TGTGCCAGCAGCCTATCGACAGGGGAGGAGCAGTACTTC. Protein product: CASSLSTGEEQYF.

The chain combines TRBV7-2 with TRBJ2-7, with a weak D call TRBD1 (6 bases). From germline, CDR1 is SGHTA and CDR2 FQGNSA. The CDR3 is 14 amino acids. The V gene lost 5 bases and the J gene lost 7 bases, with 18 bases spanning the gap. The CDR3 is CASSHPARGEEQYF. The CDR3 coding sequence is TGTGCCAGCAGCCACCCTGCCAGGGGCGAGGAGCAGTACTTC. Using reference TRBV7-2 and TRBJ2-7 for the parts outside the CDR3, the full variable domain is GAGVSQSPSNKVTEKGKDVELRCDPISGHTALYWYRQSLGQGLEFLIYFQGNSAPDKSGLPSDRFSAERTGGSVSTLTIQRTQQEDSAVYLCASSHPARGEEQYFGPGTRLTVT.

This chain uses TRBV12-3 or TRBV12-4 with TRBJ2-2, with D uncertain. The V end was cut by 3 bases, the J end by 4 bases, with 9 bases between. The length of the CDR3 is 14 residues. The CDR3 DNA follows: TGTGCCAGCAGTTTGGGCAGACGCACCGGGGAGCTGTTTTTT. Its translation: CASSLGRRTGELFF.

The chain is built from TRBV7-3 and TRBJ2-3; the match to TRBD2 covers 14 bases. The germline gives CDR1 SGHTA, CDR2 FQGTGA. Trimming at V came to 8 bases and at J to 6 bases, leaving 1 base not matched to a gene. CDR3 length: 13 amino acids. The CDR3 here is CASGTSGSDTQYF. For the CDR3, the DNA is TGTGCCAGCGGGACTAGCGGGAGTGATACGCAGTATTTT.